These 24 T cell receptor beta chains came from one sample sequenced in a study of T-cell reconstitution after alpha-beta-depleted transplantation in children. The TCRbeta library incorporated unique molecular identifiers. TCRdb reanalysed the PCR reads using MiXCR and keeps one entry per CDR3 protein. Of fewer than 1 million distinct CDR3 sequences in the sample, roughly 15% were seen once. Sample: PBMCs, mostly from graft donor cells, taken 360 days after TCRalphabeta/CD19-depleted stem cell transplant. Source of these receptors: a male patient younger than 18 who had a stem cell transplant for acute lymphoblastic leukemia, so the T cells may come from the graft donor.

The chain carries TRBV20-1 and TRBJ2-7; D is uncertain. The CDR3 sequence is 14 residues long. Germline V gene lookup returns CDR1 DFQATT and CDR2 SNEGSKA (reference sequence). The ends were cut back, 2 bases at V and 4 bases at J, with 15 bases in the middle. The CDR3 coding sequence is TGCAGTGCTAGACTAACTACCCACCCTTACGAGCAGTACTTC. Its protein is CSARLTTHPYEQYF.

The CDR3 region is CASSPHPRNTEAFF. The CDR3 DNA follows: TGTGCCAGCAGCCCCCATCCCCGGAACACTGAAGCTTTCTTT. This sequence joins TRBV7-8 and TRBJ1-1; D is undetermined. Trimming took off 5 bases at V and 1 base at J, with 11 bases between the two ends. CDR1 and CDR2 (germline): SGHVS, FQNEAQ. The CDR3 loop spans 14 amino acids.

The gene calls are TRBV11-2 and TRBJ2-1, with 11 bases fitting TRBD2. Trimming at V came to 2 bases and at J to 2 bases, leaving 11 bases not matched to a gene. The germline V gene encodes CDR1 SGHAT and CDR2 FQNNGV. The CDR3 is 19 amino acids. The CDR3 loop is CASSLSTLAGELPYNEQFF. The CDR3 DNA sequence: TGTGCCAGCAGCTTAAGTACACTAGCGGGAGAGCTACCCTACAATGAGCAGTTCTTC.

This clonotype appeared many times. The chain recombines TRBV7-3 with TRBJ2-3; the match to TRBD2 covers 8 bases. V dropped 5 bases and J dropped 4; count of bases not matched to a gene: 8. CDR3 length: 15 amino acids. The germline gives CDR1 SGHTA, CDR2 FQGTGA. The CDR3 loop reads CASSPAGVGADTQYF. The CDR3 DNA reads as TGTGCCAGCAGCCCAGCGGGAGTTGGGGCAGATACGCAGTATTTT.

This clonotype showed up just a few times. The chain is built from TRBV6-4 and TRBJ1-3; possibly TRBD1 for D (6 bases). The CDR3 covers 19 residues. Germline CDR1 and CDR2: MRHNA and SNTAGT. Deletions cut 6 bases from V and 0 bases from J, with 24 bases between. CDR3 bases: TGTGCCAGCAGACTCTATGGGGAGGGGGGATACGGCTCTGGAAACACCATATATTTT. Protein product: CASRLYGEGGYGSGNTIYF.

This clonotype came up a few times. The V and J genes are TRBV27 and TRBJ2-5; D might be TRBD1 or TRBD2, each matching 5 bases. V shed 6 bases and J shed 5 bases, with 19 bases lying between them. The CDR3 contains 15 residues. The germline gives CDR1 MNHEY, CDR2 SMNVEV (reference sequence). The CDR3 here is CASSKLRGYFETQYF. In nucleotides, the CDR3 is TGTGCCAGCAGCAAGCTTCGGGGCTACTTTGAGACCCAGTACTTC.

The rearrangement uses TRBV6-1 and TRBJ2-7; unclear D gene. The CDR3 contains 13 residues. Germline CDR1 and CDR2: MNHNS and SASEGT. With 4 bases removed from V and 2 bases from J, the gap between germline ends came to 9 bases. The CDR3 DNA sequence: TGTGCCAGCAGTGGGACGTCAACCTACGAGCAGTACTTC. This translates into CASSGTSTYEQYF.

This clonotype came up a few times. This chain links TRBV7-8 with TRBJ1-1, with D possibly being TRBD1 (6 bases). The germline V and J ends were trimmed by 3 bases and 4 bases, with 18 bases remaining between them. Per germline, CDR1 SGHVS and CDR2 FQNEAQ. The CDR3 extends over 16 amino acids. This chain's CDR3 is CASSFLGGVEGTEAFF. The CDR3 nucleotides read TGTGCCAGCAGCTTCTTAGGGGGAGTCGAGGGCACTGAAGCTTTCTTT.

The table lists this clonotype with many counts. This chain links TRBV12-3 or TRBV12-4 with TRBJ2-2; the D gene could be TRBD1 or TRBD2 (5 bases each). This CDR3 spans 15 amino acids. V was pared by 6 bases and J by 0 bases, with 11 bases between. In nucleotides, the CDR3 is TGTGCCAGCAGAGCCGGGACGGCGAACACCGGGGAGCTGTTTTTT. Its protein product is CASRAGTANTGELFF.

This clonotype has a handful of counts. J is TRBJ1-3 and V is TRBV6-1; no reliable D call. The CDR3 consists of 14 residues. The germline V gene encodes CDR1 MNHNS and CDR2 SASEGT. Trimming shortened V by 0 bases and J by 6 bases, and 9 bases separated the two germline ends. This chain's CDR3 is CASSEARNLNTIYF. The DNA of the CDR3 is TGTGCCAGCAGTGAAGCGCGGAACCTAAACACCATATATTTT.

This clonotype was found a few times. V is TRBV4-1 and J is TRBJ1-5, with D perhaps TRBD1 (5 bases). Germline CDR1 is MGHRA and CDR2 is YSYEKL. The V gene lost 4 bases and the J gene lost 7 bases, with 11 bases spanning the gap. This CDR3 is 13 amino acids long. CDR3 amino acids: CASSLGPRQPQHF. The CDR3 DNA sequence: TGCGCCAGCAGCCTGGGGCCCCGACAGCCCCAGCATTTT.

This clonotype was picked up a small number of times. The chain recombines TRBV5-1 with TRBJ1-1; TRBD1 matches 7 bases. V shed 7 bases, J shed 2 bases, and the junction held 14 bases outside the gene matches. CDR3 size: 16 residues. Germline V gene sequence: CDR1 SGHRS, CDR2 YFSETQ. This CDR3 is CASHRAGGAGNTEAFF. CDR3 in DNA: TGCGCCAGCCATCGGGCAGGGGGGGCCGGAAACACTGAAGCTTTCTTT. Drawing the rest from reference TRBV5-1 and TRBJ1-1, the complete variable domain is KAGVTQTPRYLIKTRGQQVTLSCSPISGHRSVSWYQQTPGQGLQFLFEYFSETQRNKGNFPGRFSGRQFSNSRSEMNVSTLELGDSALYLCASHRAGGAGNTEAFFGQGTRLTVV.

This clonotype was counted a few times. The chain joins TRBV4-2 to TRBJ2-5; the D is unclear. Germline CDR1 and CDR2: LGHNA and YNFKEQ. The length of the CDR3 is 13 residues. V was pared by 2 bases and J by 5 bases, with 9 bases between. DNA of the CDR3: TGTGCCAGCAGCCAAAATATAGCCGAGACCCAGTACTTC. Encoded protein: CASSQNIAETQYF.

The chain combines TRBV27 with TRBJ2-6; the match to TRBD1 covers 7 bases. Germline V CDR1 and CDR2: MNHEY, SMNVEV (reference sequence). V dropped 2 bases and J dropped 0; count of bases not matched to a gene: 4. The CDR3 is made up of 17 amino acids. The CDR3 spells CASSLNTGDSGANVLTF. The DNA for the CDR3 is TGTGCCAGCAGTTTAAACACAGGGGACTCTGGGGCCAACGTCCTGACTTTC.

This clonotype occurred a few times. CDR3 sequence (DNA): TGTGCCAGCAGACCCGACAGTTCCTACGAGCAGTACTTC. Protein sequence: CASRPDSSYEQYF. J is TRBJ2-7 and V is TRBV6-1, with D possibly matching TRBD1 (5 bases). V lost 6 bases, J lost 1 base, and 10 bases lay in between. The CDR3 is made up of 13 amino acids. CDR1 is MNHNS and CDR2 is SASEGT in the germline V gene.

In its sample, this clonotype was seen a few times. V gene TRBV12-3 or TRBV12-4 combines with J gene TRBJ1-2; D may be TRBD1 (5 bases). The CDR3 contains 12 residues. V lost 8 bases and J 0 bases, leaving 7 bases between the germline ends. DNA of the CDR3: TGTGCCAGCCAGACAGCTAACTATGGCTACACCTTC. It translates to CASQTANYGYTF.

The J gene is TRBJ2-1, the V gene TRBV5-5; D may be TRBD2 (5 bases). V lost 0 bases to trimming and J lost 1 base, with 11 bases between them. Per germline, CDR1 SGHKS and CDR2 YYEKEE (reference sequence). There are 16 residues in the CDR3. The CDR3 here is CASSLAQTKSYNEQFF. In nucleotides, the CDR3 is TGTGCCAGCAGCTTGGCACAGACTAAATCCTACAATGAGCAGTTCTTC.

This clonotype has a count of ten or more. The genes are TRBV5-1 and TRBJ2-7, with 13 positions matching TRBD2. This CDR3 has 15 residues. J was trimmed by 3 bases and V by 4 bases; bases with no gene match: 4. From germline, CDR1 is SGHRS and CDR2 YFSETQ. The chain's CDR3 is CASSQRLAGGYEQYF. The CDR3 DNA reads as TGCGCCAGCAGCCAGAGACTAGCGGGAGGCTACGAGCAGTACTTC.

Only a few counts were recorded for this clonotype. The genes are TRBV10-1 and TRBJ2-7; no firm D call. The CDR3 is made up of 13 amino acids. Trimming left V 2 bases short and J 2 bases short, with 7 bases between. Germline V gene sequence: CDR1 WNHNN, CDR2 SYGVQD (reference sequence). In nucleotides, the CDR3 is TGCGCCAGCAGTGAGGGTTCAGCCTACGAGCAGTACTTC. Translating it yields CASSEGSAYEQYF.

Many counts were recorded for this clonotype. The rearrangement uses TRBV11-3 and TRBJ2-7; possibly TRBD1 or TRBD2 for D (5 bases each). Germline CDR1 reads SGHNT; CDR2 reads YENEEA. The CDR3 covers 14 residues. Trimming removed 4 bases from V and 0 bases from J, with 10 bases in between. The CDR3 DNA sequence: TGTGCCAGCAGCTATAGGGACGGCTCCTACGAGCAGTACTTC. This sequence encodes CASSYRDGSYEQYF.

This clonotype has only one observation. At one boundary the junction diverges from the germline segment, which might be a read error. The V gene is TRBV2, the J gene TRBJ1-4; no definite D call. Germline CDR1 is SNHLY and CDR2 is FYNNEI. This CDR3 spans 15 amino acids. Here the CDR3 DNA reads TGTACCAGCAGTGATACACGGACGGCTAATGAAAAACTGTTTTTT. The encoded protein is CTSSDTRTANEKLFF.

This clonotype showed up just a few times. This chain connects TRBV20-1 to TRBJ2-5; the match to TRBD2 covers 8 bases. This CDR3 has 14 residues. Germline CDR1 is DFQATT and CDR2 is SNEGSKA (reference sequence). V lost 5 bases and J lost 1; bases outside the gene matches: 6. This chain's CDR3 is CSADRLAGQETQYF. The CDR3 region has the DNA TGCAGTGCTGACAGGCTAGCGGGCCAAGAGACCCAGTACTTC.

This clonotype showed up just a few times. The chain couples TRBV9 to TRBJ2-3; D gene unclear. The germline V gene has CDR1 SGDLS and CDR2 YYNGEE. The CDR3 has 14 amino acids. V was clipped by 0 bases and J by 2 bases, with 7 bases between them. The CDR3: CASSVVSFTDTQYF. In DNA form, the CDR3 reads TGTGCCAGCAGCGTAGTGTCGTTCACAGATACGCAGTATTTT.

The chain joins TRBV2 to TRBJ2-1, with unresolved D. V lost 7 bases and J 4 bases, leaving 17 bases between the germline ends. The CDR3 is 15 residues long. Germline values: CDR1 SNHLY, CDR2 FYNNEI. CDR3 amino acids: CASKPGPVYYNEQFF. CDR3 nucleotide sequence: TGTGCCAGCAAACCCGGGCCGGTCTATTACAATGAGCAGTTCTTC.